The 31 T cell receptor beta chains listed next were all sequenced from one sample in a study of blood T cell repertoires in COVID-19. Produced via immunoSEQ multiplex PCR; TCRdb's table is partial and in-frame only. The sample has approximately 90,000 clones, 60% to 85% seen once; the top ten hold under 55%. The sequenced sample consisted of peripheral blood. These receptors were collected from a human donor in a cohort sampled during active COVID-19.

The CDR3 here is CATTSGSTNEQFF. As DNA, the CDR3 is TGTGCCACGACTAGCGGGAGCACCAATGAGCAGTTCTTC. This rearrangement joins TRBV24-1 to TRBJ2-1; 12 bases line up with TRBD2. Germline V gives CDR1 KGHDR, CDR2 SFDVKD. V lost 10 bases and J lost 6; bases outside the gene matches: 3. The CDR3 is made up of 13 amino acids.

Notes on this clone: The junction and the germline gene differ at one end; a read error may be behind it. This sequence joins TRBV6-4 and TRBJ1-3, with D hard to call. Germline values: CDR1 MRHNA, CDR2 SNTAGT. The CDR3 length is 11 residues. CDR3 nucleotides: TGTGCCAGCAGTGTACGGGAACTGAGGTTTTTT. Its protein product is CASSVRELRFF.

V gene TRBV5-4 combines with J gene TRBJ2-5; D is ambiguous. Trimming took 4 bases from V and 0 from J, leaving 7 bases between them. CDR1 is SGHNT and CDR2 is YYREEE in the germline V gene (reference sequence). The CDR3 is made up of 13 amino acids. The DNA of the CDR3 is TGTGCCAGCAGCACTTCGTACCAAGAGACCCAGTACTTC. It encodes CASSTSYQETQYF.

V usage is TRBV19 and J usage is TRBJ2-1, with 9 positions matching TRBD1. V shed 1 base, J shed 4 bases, and the junction held 5 bases outside the gene matches. From germline, CDR1 is LNHDA and CDR2 SQIVND (reference sequence). The CDR3 spans 16 residues. The CDR3 region has the DNA TGTGCCAGTAGTATAGGGGGGACAGGGCTTTACAATGAGCAGTTCTTC. Amino acids: CASSIGGTGLYNEQFF.

The chain recombines TRBV27 with TRBJ2-2; D is unclear. V was shortened by 2 bases and J by 4 bases, with 11 bases between the two germline ends. CDR3 length equals 15 residues. Germline values: CDR1 MNHEY, CDR2 SMNVEV (reference sequence). CDR3 sequence reads: CASSLTAAGTGELFF. CDR3 in DNA: TGTGCCAGCAGTTTAACGGCGGCCGGCACCGGGGAGCTGTTTTTT.

This chain connects TRBV28 to TRBJ2-2; D is perhaps TRBD1 (7 bases). CDR1 is MDHEN and CDR2 is SYDVKM in the germline V gene. V lost 4 bases, J lost 5 bases, and 11 bases lay in between. This CDR3 comprises 14 residues. The CDR3 DNA follows: TGTGCCAGCAGTTCGGCAGGGGGGACCGGGGAGCTGTTTTTT. It encodes CASSSAGGTGELFF.

V and J are TRBV10-3 and TRBJ2-1; 10 bases are a match to TRBD1. This CDR3 has 16 residues. Germline V CDR1 and CDR2: ENHRY, SYGVKD. The trim removed 11 bases at V and 0 bases at J, leaving 10 bases unmatched. The CDR3 nucleotides read TGTGCCGTCGGGACAGGGGTTCTGAGCTCCTACAATGAGCAGTTCTTC. Its protein is CAVGTGVLSSYNEQFF.

This clone was recorded once. The chain is built from TRBV5-4 and TRBJ1-3; 9 bases are shared with TRBD1. The CDR3 is made up of 17 amino acids. Germline CDR1 SGHNT, CDR2 YYREEE (reference sequence). Losses at the gene ends were 2 bases for V and 0 bases for J; bases not matched to a gene: 6. CDR3 in amino acids: CASSLWGQGSSGNTIYF. The CDR3 DNA reads as TGTGCCAGCAGCTTATGGGGACAGGGAAGCTCTGGAAACACCATATATTTT.

The J gene is TRBJ2-7, the V gene TRBV15; TRBD2 is a possible D gene (5 bases). V was cut by 3 bases and J by 0 bases, with 9 bases left in between. The CDR3 totals 14 residues. Germline values: CDR1 LNHNV, CDR2 YYDKDF (reference sequence). The CDR3 sequence: CATSSLGNSYEQYF. The CDR3 nucleotides read TGTGCCACCAGCAGCCTCGGGAACTCCTACGAGCAGTACTTC.

This clone was observed once. The gene calls are TRBV24-1 and TRBJ2-5; 8 nucleotides agree with TRBD2. The trim removed 5 bases at V and 5 bases at J, leaving 9 bases unmatched. This CDR3 is 15 amino acids long. Germline V gene lookup returns CDR1 KGHDR and CDR2 SFDVKD. The DNA of the CDR3 is TGTGCCACCAGTGGGGGACTAGTTGGGCCCGAGACCCAGTACTTC. Translating gives CATSGGLVGPETQYF.

This clone came up a few times. The rearrangement joins TRBV7-3 to TRBJ2-2; 14 bases are shared with TRBD2. Losses at the gene ends were 5 bases for V and 5 bases for J; bases not matched to a gene: 7. The CDR3 length is 17 residues. The germline gives CDR1 SGHTA, CDR2 FQGTGA. As DNA, the CDR3 is TGTGCCAGCAGCCCTGGACTAGCGGGAGGAGGAACCGGGGAGCTGTTTTTT. This codes for CASSPGLAGGGTGELFF. Full variable domain (rest looked up from reference TRBV7-3 and TRBJ2-2): GAGVSQTPSNKVTEKGKYVELRCDPISGHTALYWYRQSLGQGPEFLIYFQGTGAADDSGLPNDRFFAVRPEGSVSTLKIQRTERGDSAVYLCASSPGLAGGGTGELFFGEGSRLTVL.

The chain uses TRBV7-9 and TRBJ1-5; D gene uncertain. CDR1 is SEHNR, CDR2 FQNEAQ, per germline (reference sequence). Trimming stripped 3 bases from V and 5 bases from J, with 8 bases between. This CDR3 spans 13 amino acids. In DNA form, the CDR3 reads TGTGCCAGCAGCTTCGGGGTTGATCAGCCCCAGCATTTT. Amino acid sequence: CASSFGVDQPQHF.

The V call is TRBV27, the J call TRBJ1-2; 9 bases agree with TRBD1. The CDR3 sequence is 13 residues long. The germline V gene encodes CDR1 MNHEY and CDR2 SMNVEV (reference sequence). J lost 8 bases, V lost 6 bases, and 7 bases had no gene match. The CDR3 DNA follows: TGTGCCAGCAGCCCACAGGGGGCGGGAGGCTACACCTTC. Translated: CASSPQGAGGYTF.

V is TRBV10-3 and J is TRBJ2-3, with a possible D match to TRBD2 (5 bases). This CDR3 is 14 amino acids long. Trimming cost V 3 bases and J 0 bases, with 7 bases left between them. CDR1 and CDR2 (germline): ENHRY, SYGVKD. The CDR3 DNA is TGTGCCATCAGTGACCAGCGGAGCACAGATACGCAGTATTTT. Protein product: CAISDQRSTDTQYF.

The rearrangement joins TRBV2 to TRBJ2-6, with D unresolved. CDR3 size: 14 residues. V shed 11 bases and J shed 0 bases, with 11 bases lying between them. Germline loops: CDR1 SNHLY, CDR2 FYNNEI. The CDR3 reads CASAGVSGANVLTF. The CDR3 bases are TGTGCCTCCGCAGGCGTCTCTGGGGCCAACGTCCTGACTTTC.

The V call is TRBV11-3, the J call TRBJ2-5; 7 nucleotides match TRBD1. This CDR3 spans 15 amino acids. The V and J ends lost 3 bases and 4 bases, in that order; junction bases with no gene match: 8. Germline V CDR1 and CDR2: SGHNT, YENEEA. CDR3 in amino acids: CASSFKRQGGETQYF. The CDR3 region has the DNA TGTGCCAGCAGCTTCAAAAGACAGGGTGGAGAGACCCAGTACTTC. Supplemented by reference TRBV11-3 and TRBJ2-5, the full variable domain reads EAGVVQSPRYKIIEKKQPVAFWCNPISGHNTLYWYLQNLGQGPELLIRYENEEAVDDSQLPKDRFSAERLKGVDSTLKIQPAELGDSAVYLCASSFKRQGGETQYFGPGTRLLVL.

A few counts support this clone. J is TRBJ1-6 and V is TRBV7-2; D remains ambiguous. The germline CDR1 and CDR2 sequences are SGHTA and FQGNSA. Between the trimmed V and J ends, which lost 5 bases and 7 bases, there was a span of 9 bases. The CDR3 length is 13 residues. The CDR3 nucleotides read TGTGCCAGCAGCCCCCGTCTAAATTCACCCCTCCACTTT. It yields the protein CASSPRLNSPLHF.

The chain carries TRBV3-1 (or the pseudogene TRBV3-2) and TRBJ2-3; possible D gene TRBD2, 6 bases. Germline assignment: CDR1 LGHDT and CDR2 YNNKEL (reference sequence). The CDR3 extends over 13 amino acids. Trimming left V 4 bases short and J 8 bases short, with 13 bases between. CDR3 nucleotides: TGTGCCAGCAGCCCGGGGGTAGCCGGTACGCAGTATTTT. It translates to CASSPGVAGTQYF.

The chain is built from TRBV6-5 and TRBJ1-3; 8 bases map to TRBD1. V dropped 5 bases and J dropped 7; count of bases not matched to a gene: 4. Germline V gene lookup returns CDR1 MNHEY and CDR2 SVGAGI. The length of the CDR3 is 13 residues. CDR3 DNA: TGTGCCAGCAGTAGACAGGGGTGGAACACCATATATTTT. This codes for CASSRQGWNTIYF.

The CDR3 here is CASSHSLGTGAYTF. In nucleotides, the CDR3 is TGCGCCAGCAGCCACTCCCTCGGGACAGGGGCCTACACCTTC. The V call is TRBV4-1, the J call TRBJ1-2, with 10 bases that match TRBD1. The CDR3 is made up of 14 amino acids. Unmatched junction bases numbered 8, after V lost 3 bases and J lost 10 bases. Germline values: CDR1 MGHRA, CDR2 YSYEKL.

Points on this clone: The identical CDR3 is also encoded by other nucleotide sequences in the sample. The rearrangement joins TRBV11-3 to TRBJ2-3, with 8 bases lining up with TRBD2. Unmatched junction bases numbered 3, after V lost 3 bases and J lost 1 base. The length of the CDR3 is 15 residues. Germline V gives CDR1 SGHNT, CDR2 YENEEA. CDR3 bases: TGTGCCAGCAGCTTCAGCGGGAGTGGCACAGATACGCAGTATTTT. This codes for CASSFSGSGTDTQYF.

V and J are TRBV18 and TRBJ1-5, with D perhaps matching TRBD1 (6 bases). This CDR3 comprises 16 residues. Germline CDR1 is KGHSH and CDR2 is LQKENI. V lost 2 bases, J lost 3 bases, and 14 bases lay in between. CDR3 DNA sequence: TGTGCCAGCTCACCAACCGCCAGGGGAGACAATCAGCCCCAGCATTTT. Protein sequence: CASSPTARGDNQPQHF.

The table lists this clone with a few counts. The chain carries TRBV9 and TRBJ2-7; TRBD2 aligns across 12 bases. The V gene end was trimmed by 0 bases and the J gene end by 0 bases; junction bases not matched to a gene: 4. The CDR3 length is 17 residues. Looked up from germline, CDR1 is SGDLS and CDR2 is YYNGEE. CDR3 sequence: CASSVGTSGTYSYEQYF. The CDR3 DNA follows: TGTGCCAGCAGCGTAGGGACTAGCGGGACTTACTCCTACGAGCAGTACTTC.

The chain carries TRBV15 and TRBJ2-7; possible D gene TRBD2, 5 bases. This CDR3 contains 15 residues. Trimming removed 0 bases from V and 3 bases from J, with 12 bases in between. The germline CDR1 and CDR2 sequences are LNHNV and YYDKDF (reference sequence). In DNA, the CDR3 is TGTGCCACCAGCAGAGATCCGGGATCCCACTACGAGCAGTACTTC. Its translation is CATSRDPGSHYEQYF.

The chain combines TRBV29-1 with TRBJ1-1; 9 bases fit TRBD1. From germline, CDR1 is SQVTM and CDR2 ANQGSEA. The trim removed 1 base at V and 3 bases at J, leaving 6 bases unmatched. The CDR3 is 15 amino acids. Here the CDR3 reads CSVEGMGQGDTEAFF. CDR3 nucleotide sequence: TGCAGCGTTGAAGGAATGGGACAGGGTGACACTGAAGCTTTCTTT.

This chain uses TRBV7-6 with TRBJ2-2; D is ambiguous. V was cut by 6 bases and J by 5 bases, with 10 bases left in between. From germline, CDR1 is SGHVS and CDR2 FNYEAQ. This CDR3 contains 13 residues. DNA of the CDR3: TGTGCCAGCAGATCAACAGAGACCGGGGAGCTGTTTTTT. It translates to CASRSTETGELFF.

The chain employs TRBV4-1 and TRBJ1-6; the D gene is possibly TRBD1 (6 bases). CDR1 MGHRA and CDR2 YSYEKL come from the germline V gene. V dropped 5 bases and J dropped 0 bases, with 20 bases sitting between them. This CDR3 spans 19 amino acids. The DNA of the CDR3 is TGCGCCAGCAGCACACAGGGAGTAGCCTCTAGCTCCTATAATTCACCCCTCCACTTT. It specifies CASSTQGVASSSYNSPLHF.

The chain combines TRBV28 with TRBJ1-2, with 9 bases identical to TRBD1. The germline V gene has CDR1 MDHEN and CDR2 SYDVKM. The CDR3 length is 15 residues. V was pared by 6 bases and J by 1 base, with 6 bases of the junction left unmatched. The DNA of the CDR3 is TGTGCCAGCAGAACGCCGGGACAGGGTAACTATGGCTACACCTTC. This sequence encodes CASRTPGQGNYGYTF.

The chain joins TRBV18 to TRBJ1-3; D might be TRBD1 (6 bases). The CDR3 loop spans 14 amino acids. V shed 1 base and J shed 2 bases, with 6 bases lying between them. Germline CDR1 reads KGHSH; CDR2 reads LQKENI. The chain's CDR3 is CASSPRQAGNTIYF. The CDR3 region has the DNA TGTGCCAGCTCACCACGACAGGCTGGAAACACCATATATTTT. Supplemented by reference TRBV18 and TRBJ1-3, the full variable domain reads NAGVMQNPRHLVRRRGQEARLRCSPMKGHSHVYWYRQLPEEGLKFMVYLQKENIIDESGMPKERFSAEFPKEGPSILRIQQVVRGDSAAYFCASSPRQAGNTIYFGEGSWLTVV.

The rearrangement joins TRBV28 to TRBJ2-7; the D gene is possibly TRBD1 (6 bases). Germline V CDR1 and CDR2: MDHEN, SYDVKM. The V and J ends lost 5 bases and 4 bases respectively, with 9 bases between them. This CDR3 has 12 amino acids. This CDR3 is CASSPDRYEQYF. The CDR3, as DNA: TGTGCCAGCAGTCCTGACAGGTACGAGCAGTACTTC.

As regards this clone: Other DNA sequences in this specimen translate into the identical CDR3. J is TRBJ2-5 and V is TRBV20-1, with a weak D call TRBD2 (6 bases). Germline loops: CDR1 DFQATT, CDR2 SNEGSKA (reference sequence). This CDR3 spans 15 amino acids. The V end lost 6 bases, the J end lost 5 bases, and 22 bases lay between the germline ends. The CDR3 DNA follows: TGCAGTGCCAGTCCCCTCAGGCGGGACGGTGAGACCCAGTACTTC. Protein sequence: CSASPLRRDGETQYF.